Each of the 20 T cell receptor beta chains below was sequenced from the same sample in a study of T cells in Graves' hyperthyroidism and ophthalmopathy. From RNA transcripts, TCR beta CDR3 regions were amplified. Primed by the HTBI set, a first-round RT-PCR was run on the TCR CDR3. TCRdb itself ran the multiplex PCR reads through MiXCR, one entry per CDR3 protein. The data hold roughly 720,000 distinct CDR3 sequences, with 15% to 20% observed a single time. The sample was blood. The source is a man aged 50 or older with Graves' hyperthyroidism.

This clonotype was counted at least ten times. The chain combines TRBV10-3 with TRBJ2-7; possible D gene TRBD2, 5 bases. The germline gives CDR1 ENHRY, CDR2 SYGVKD. V was clipped by 10 bases and J by 3 bases, with 22 bases between them. The CDR3 is made up of 15 amino acids. Written as DNA, the CDR3 is TGTGCCACCGGGAACCGGTTTTTCGGCGGCTACGAGCAGTACTTC. Translating it yields CATGNRFFGGYEQYF.

This clonotype was detected a few times. V and J are TRBV12-3 or TRBV12-4 and TRBJ2-2, with TRBD2 identical over 9 bases. V was clipped by 11 bases and J by 5 bases; unmatched bases: 6. The CDR3 runs 13 residues. Written as DNA, the CDR3 is TGTGCCGTCAGGAGCGGGGGGACCGGGGAGCTGTTTTTT. Amino acids: CAVRSGGTGELFF.

This clonotype appeared many times. The chain has TRBV20-1 and TRBJ1-3, with D tentatively TRBD1 (5 bases). Germline CDR1 DFQATT, CDR2 SNEGSKA (reference sequence). Deletions cut 7 bases from V and 2 bases from J, with 12 bases between. CDR3 length: 13 amino acids. The CDR3 coding sequence is TGCAGTGGTTGGGCAGGGCCTGGAAACACCATATATTTT. Translating gives CSGWAGPGNTIYF.

This clonotype was seen many times. CDR3 in amino acids: CASRVQGVNTGELFF. The CDR3 bases are TGTGCCAGCAGAGTCCAGGGGGTGAACACCGGGGAGCTGTTTTTT. The chain has TRBV6-2 or TRBV6-3 and TRBJ2-2; 7 positions match TRBD1. Looked up from germline, CDR1 is MNHEY and CDR2 is SVGEGT. V lost 6 bases, J lost 1 base, and 5 bases stayed unmatched. There are 15 residues in the CDR3.

This rearrangement joins TRBV7-2 to TRBJ1-5; 8 bases match TRBD1. The CDR3 totals 16 residues. J lost 3 bases, V lost 5 bases, and 9 bases had no gene match. CDR1 and CDR2 from the germline V gene are SGHTA and FQGNSA. The CDR3 sequence: CASSPGLTGANQPQHF. CDR3 nucleotides: TGTGCCAGCAGCCCGGGGTTGACAGGGGCCAATCAGCCCCAGCATTTT.

Only a few counts were recorded for this clonotype. V is TRBV6-9 and J is TRBJ1-6, with a tentative D call TRBD1 (5 bases). This CDR3 has 16 residues. Trimming pared 5 bases from V and 3 bases from J, leaving 14 bases between. CDR1 and CDR2 (germline): MNHGY, SVAAGI. In DNA, the CDR3 is TGTGCCAGCAGTCATGGGACGAACCTCTATAATTCACCCCTCCACTTT. Protein sequence: CASSHGTNLYNSPLHF.

This clonotype was detected many times. The V gene is TRBV12-3 or TRBV12-4, the J gene TRBJ2-2, with D possibly matching TRBD1 (5 bases). Deletions cut 6 bases from V and 0 bases from J, with 14 bases between. This CDR3 is 16 amino acids long. CDR3 residues: CASRTRQPSNTGELFF. Here the CDR3 DNA reads TGTGCCAGCAGAACCCGACAGCCATCGAACACCGGGGAGCTGTTTTTT.

This sequence joins TRBV30 and TRBJ1-2, with D perhaps matching TRBD1 (5 bases). The CDR3 totals 13 residues. V was cut by 0 bases and J by 3 bases, with 8 bases left in between. Germline V gives CDR1 GTSNPN, CDR2 SVGIG (reference sequence). The CDR3 DNA sequence: TGTGCCTGGAGTGTATTGGGACACTATGGCTACACCTTC. Its protein is CAWSVLGHYGYTF. Full variable domain (outside the CDR3, taken from reference TRBV30 and TRBJ1-2): SQTIHQWPATLVQPVGSPLSLECTVEGTSNPNLYWYRQAAGRGLQLLFYSVGIGQISSEVPQNLSASRPQDRQFILSSKKLLLSDSGFYLCAWSVLGHYGYTFGSGTRLTVV.

The chain joins TRBV7-2 to TRBJ2-1; the D gene could be TRBD1 or TRBD2 (5 bases each). V was pared by 3 bases and J by 8 bases, with 17 bases between. Germline CDR1 SGHTA, CDR2 FQGNSA. The CDR3 is 15 amino acids. CDR3 residues: CASSFRDNLGDEQFF. Here the CDR3 DNA reads TGTGCCAGCAGCTTCAGGGATAACCTGGGGGATGAGCAGTTCTTC.

The J gene is TRBJ2-1, the V gene TRBV27; TRBD2 matches at 10 bases. Germline V gives CDR1 MNHEY, CDR2 SMNVEV (reference sequence). The CDR3 length is 16 residues. Trimming cost V 7 bases and J 8 bases; bases outside gene matches: 14. The CDR3 region has the DNA TGTGCCAGCACTAGAGGTGGGGCTAGCGGGAGCTATGAGCAGTTCTTC. It codes for CASTRGGASGSYEQFF.

V gene TRBV2 combines with J gene TRBJ2-5; D possibly uses TRBD1 or TRBD2 (5 bases each). Trimming took off 10 bases at V and 4 bases at J, with 19 bases between the two ends. The CDR3 runs 14 residues. CDR1 SNHLY and CDR2 FYNNEI come from the germline V gene. CDR3 sequence reads: CATPIGGQRETQYF. DNA of the CDR3: TGTGCCACCCCCATTGGGGGTCAGAGAGAGACCCAGTACTTC.

The chain combines TRBV20-1 with TRBJ1-1, with a weak D call TRBD1 (6 bases). V was shortened by 1 base and J by 5 bases, with 11 bases between the two germline ends. Looked up from germline, CDR1 is DFQATT and CDR2 is SNEGSKA (reference sequence). The CDR3 spans 13 residues. The DNA of the CDR3 is TGCAGTGCTAGAGGCAGGGGAAAGACTGAAGCTTTCTTT. Amino acids: CSARGRGKTEAFF.

This clonotype was detected ten times or more. This CDR3 is CASSPPAGTGKYEQYF. DNA of the CDR3: TGTGCCAGCAGCCCCCCCGCCGGGACAGGGAAATACGAGCAGTACTTC. The chain links TRBV5-6 to TRBJ2-7; 9 nucleotides match TRBD1. The germline V gene encodes CDR1 SGHDT and CDR2 YYEEEE. V shed 4 bases and J 4 bases; nucleotides not matched to a gene: 12. The CDR3 runs 16 residues.

This clonotype was seen ten or more times. The J gene is TRBJ2-7, the V gene TRBV27; 8 nucleotides line up with TRBD2. From germline, CDR1 is MNHEY and CDR2 SMNVEV (reference sequence). With V trimmed by 4 bases and J by 6 bases, 11 bases remained unmatched. This CDR3 contains 15 residues. The DNA of the CDR3 is TGTGCCAGCAGTTCTCCAGAAGCGGGAGTACCCGAGCAGTACTTC. This gives the protein CASSSPEAGVPEQYF.

This clonotype was observed at least ten times. V usage is TRBV7-2 and J usage is TRBJ2-1, with 14 bases identical to TRBD2. V was pared by 5 bases and J by 2 bases, with 8 bases of the junction left unmatched. Germline CDR1 and CDR2: SGHTA and FQGNSA. The CDR3 is 18 amino acids. DNA of the CDR3: TGTGCCAGCAGCGGGACTAGCGGGAGCATGGGTACCTACAATGAGCAGTTCTTC. Its translation: CASSGTSGSMGTYNEQFF.

This clonotype was found many times. The V and J genes are TRBV11-2 and TRBJ2-7; D gene ambiguous. V was clipped by 0 bases and J by 1 base, with 4 bases between them. The CDR3 spans 13 residues. The germline CDR1 and CDR2 sequences are SGHAT and FQNNGV. The CDR3 region has the DNA TGTGCCAGCAGCTTAGAACAGTCCTACGAGCAGTACTTC. This encodes CASSLEQSYEQYF.

This clonotype was detected a few times. This chain joins TRBV10-3 and TRBJ1-2, with 9 positions matching TRBD1. Losses at the gene ends were 3 bases for V and 6 bases for J; bases not matched to a gene: 2. The germline CDR1 and CDR2 sequences are ENHRY and SYGVKD. The length of the CDR3 is 13 residues. CDR3 coding DNA: TGTGCCATCAGTGAAGACAGGGGGAATGGCTACACCTTC. Translated: CAISEDRGNGYTF.

In this sample, this clonotype turned up many times. This chain uses TRBV2 with TRBJ1-4, with D possibly matching TRBD1 (5 bases). Between the trimmed V and J ends, which lost 4 bases and 0 bases, there was a span of 9 bases. Per germline, CDR1 SNHLY and CDR2 FYNNEI. The CDR3 extends over 15 amino acids. CDR3 sequence: CASSGQIATNEKLFF. For the CDR3, the DNA is TGTGCCAGCAGTGGACAGATTGCAACTAATGAAAAACTGTTTTTT. Complete variable domain (other parts from reference TRBV2 and TRBJ1-4): EPEVTQTPSHQVTQMGQEVILRCVPISNHLYFYWYRQILGQKVEFLVSFYNNEISEKSEIFDDQFSVERPDGSNFTLKIRSTKLEDSAMYFCASSGQIATNEKLFFGSGTQLSVL.

A note on this clonotype: One base away lies a much larger clone, so this may be a sequencing read error. The genes are TRBV12-3 or TRBV12-4 and TRBJ1-5, with no clear D. This CDR3 spans 14 amino acids. The CDR3 loop is CANSLRNSNQPQHF. The CDR3 region has the DNA TGTGCCAACAGTTTAAGAAATAGCAATCAGCCCCAGCATTTT.

As to this clonotype: This could be a read error, since a much larger clone is one nucleotide away. V usage is TRBV27 and J usage is TRBJ2-1; D might be TRBD2 (5 bases). This CDR3 spans 14 amino acids. Germline V gene lookup returns CDR1 MNHEY and CDR2 SMNVEV (reference sequence). V lost 5 bases and J lost 10, with 18 bases in between. CDR3 nucleotide sequence: TGTGCCAGCAGTCAGAGAGGGAACCTGGGCGAGCAGTTCTTC. It codes for CASSQRGNLGEQFF.